What follows are 29 T cell receptor delta chains derived from one specimen sequenced in a study of gamma-delta chains in newborns, infants, children. TCRdb re-called clones from the reads via CATT. The sample lists about 3,400 delta-chain clones; about 0.3% were seen once. Sequencing was carried out using blood. Receptors originate from a child who was a newborn, infant or young child, either healthy, febrile or measles-vaccinated (not recorded which).

Turning to this clone: The protein that TCRdb holds for this DNA derives from a much larger clone and differs from the translated DNA at residue 14, which likely indicates a read error; the protein shown here is translated from the DNA. This chain joins TRDV2 and TRDJ3, with 13 bases fitting TRDD3. Germline V gives CDR1 GEAIGNYY, CDR2 EKD. CDR3 length: 20 residues. CDR3 region: CACDRVLGDTSSWVTRQMFF. The DNA of the CDR3 is TGTGCCTGTGACCGAGTACTGGGGGATACGAGCTCCTGGGTCACCCGACAGATGTTTTTC.

In its sample, this clone was seen a few times. For this DNA, TCRdb reports the protein of a much larger clone, which diverges at residue 14, most likely from a read error; the protein presented here is translated directly from the DNA. V gene TRDV2 combines with J gene TRDJ1; 9 bases align to TRDD3. Germline V gives CDR1 GEAIGNYY, CDR2 EKD. CDR3 length: 16 residues. The DNA for the CDR3 is TGTGCCTGTGACGTACTGGGGGACCAATCCACCGATAAAATCATCTTT. Its protein is CACDVLGDQSTDKIIF.

By share, this clone counts as medium-sized. This sample also contains other DNA sequences that code for the same CDR3. The chain links TRDV3 to TRDJ1; 12 nucleotides agree with TRDD3. J gave up 0 bases and V 4 bases, and 12 bases lay outside the gene matches. In germline, CDR1 is TVYSNPD, CDR2 GDNSRS (reference sequence). The CDR3 length is 17 residues. Here the CDR3 reads CACRPSWGIRYTDKLIF. For the CDR3, the DNA is TGTGCCTGTCGGCCTTCCTGGGGGATACGGTACACCGATAAACTCATCTTT. Supplemented by reference TRDV3 and TRDJ1, the full variable domain reads CDKVTQSSPDQTVASGSEVVLLCTYDTVYSNPDLFWYRIRPDYSFQFVFYGDNSRSEGADFTQGRFSVKHILTQKAFHLVISPVRTEDSATYYCACRPSWGIRYTDKLIFGKGTRVTVEP.

The sample holds a few counts of this clone. A read error likely explains this, since a far larger clone differs by one base. CDR3 sequence reads: CACDTGGYGGSWDTRQMFF. Here the CDR3 DNA reads TGTGCCTGTGATACTGGGGGATACGGAGGCTCCTGGGACACCCGACAGATGTTTTTC. This chain connects TRDV2 to TRDJ3; 13 nucleotides line up with TRDD3. CDR3 length equals 19 residues. The V segment lost 4 bases and the J segment 0 bases; nucleotides outside the gene matches: 5. Per germline, CDR1 GEAIGNYY and CDR2 EKD.

In this sample, this clone turned up a few times. A read error likely explains why the TCRdb protein, taken from a much larger clone, differs from this DNA's translation at residues 8 and 10; the protein shown is translated from the DNA. The called J gene is TRDJ3, whereas the V gene has no call; the table's D call, TRDD3, has no DNA check behind it. CDR3 length equals 19 residues. This CDR3 reads CACDTGGSGISWDTRQMFF. CDR3 nucleotide sequence: TGTGCCTGTGATACTGGGGGATCCGGAATCTCCTGGGACACCCGACAGATGTTTTTC.

A word on this clone: The protein recorded in TCRdb matches a much larger clone and deviates from this DNA's translation at residue 12, suggesting a read error; the protein here is obtained by translating the DNA. This sequence joins TRDV2 and TRDJ1; 8 nucleotides agree with TRDD3. The V gene's germline CDR1 is GEAIGNYY and CDR2 EKD. The CDR3 is 13 amino acids. The CDR3 region is CACDPLGADKLTF. In DNA, the CDR3 is TGTGCCTGTGACCCACTGGGGGCTGATAAACTCACCTTT.

This clone was observed a few times. This DNA's translation differs at residue 15 from TCRdb's protein, which comes from a much larger clone; a read error is likely, and the protein shown is translated from the DNA. The V and J genes are TRDV2 and TRDJ3, with 7 positions matching TRDD3. Germline V gene sequence: CDR1 GEAIGNYY, CDR2 EKD. CDR3 length: 17 amino acids. The CDR3 loop is CACDVLGSSWDTRQVFF. CDR3 in DNA: TGTGCCTGTGACGTACTGGGGAGCTCCTGGGACACCCGACAGGTGTTTTTC.

This clone was seen more than once but under ten times. TCRdb lists the protein of a much larger clone for this DNA, which differs at residue 13, so this is likely a read error; the protein given here is translated from the DNA itself. The V call is TRDV2, the J call TRDJ3; perhaps TRDD3 as D (5 bases). CDR3 size: 18 residues. The V gene's germline CDR1 is GEAIGNYY and CDR2 EKD. CDR3 loop: CACDTWGPSSWDARQMFF. In nucleotides, the CDR3 is TGTGCCTGTGACACTTGGGGACCTAGCTCCTGGGACGCCCGACAGATGTTTTTC.

There are a few counts of this clone. This likely traces to a read error, being one base from a far larger clone. Other DNA sequences from this sample encode an identical CDR3 as well. The rearrangement links TRDV2 to TRDJ2, with 8 bases that match TRDD3. Germline lookup yields CDR1 GEAIGNYY and CDR2 EKD. The CDR3 extends over 16 amino acids. The trim removed 1 base at V and 0 bases at J, leaving 3 bases unmatched. CDR3 loop: CACDTTGGALTAQLFF. In DNA, the CDR3 is TGTGCCTGTGACACTACTGGGGGGGCTTTGACAGCACAACTCTTCTTT.

This clone came up a few times. A far larger clone is a single base away, which makes a read error likely. Other nucleotide sequences from this sample produce the same CDR3. The chain is built from TRDV2 and TRDJ3; 10 bases line up with TRDD3. Germline lookup yields CDR1 GEAIGNYY and CDR2 EKD. This CDR3 spans 20 amino acids. V lost 3 bases to trimming and J lost 0 bases; unmatched junction nucleotides: 10. CDR3 residues: CACDSPAGGYVSWDTRQMFF. The CDR3 DNA reads TGTGCCTGTGACTCTCCCGCCGGGGGATACGTCTCCTGGGACACCCGACAGATGTTTTTC.

To note about this clone: One base separates it from a far larger clone, so it is likely a read error. At the DNA level, this CDR3 is encoded by other sequences in the same sample as well. This sequence joins TRDV2 and TRDJ3; 7 positions match TRDD3. CDR1 GEAIGNYY and CDR2 EKD come from the germline V gene. This CDR3 has 18 residues. In DNA, the CDR3 is TGTGCCTGTGACACCTGGGGGACGAGCTCCTGGGACACCCGACAGATGTTCTTC. It yields the protein CACDTWGTSSWDTRQMFF.

This clone turned up a few times. V and J are TRDV2 and TRDJ3; 12 bases align to TRDD3. Germline V CDR1 and CDR2: GEAIGNYY, EKD. The CDR3 is 20 amino acids. The junction had 10 bases not matched to a gene; V was cut back by 3 bases and J by 2 bases. CDR3 nucleotide sequence: TGTGCCTGTGACCCTCTACTGGGGGATACCAGGGCCTGGGACACCCGACAGATGTTTTTC. Its protein product is CACDPLLGDTRAWDTRQMFF.

The sample holds a few counts of this clone. The amino acid sequence in TCRdb belongs to a much larger clone and departs from this DNA's translation at residue 4, likely a sequencing read error; the sequence shown is translated from the DNA. This chain links TRDV2 with TRDJ3; 10 bases line up with TRDD3. In germline, CDR1 is GEAIGNYY, CDR2 EKD. Trimming cost V 5 bases and J 0 bases; bases outside gene matches: 12. The CDR3 is 20 amino acids. In DNA form, the CDR3 reads TGTGCCTGTGGCAAGTACTGGGGGATCCCCAGCTCCTGGGACACCCGACAGATGTTTTTC. Residues: CACGKYWGIPSSWDTRQMFF.

About this clone itself: With only one base between it and a far larger clone, this is likely a read error. Other DNA sequences within the sample encode an identical CDR3. V and J are TRDV2 and TRDJ1; no clear D. V was cut by 1 base and J by 0 bases, with 11 bases left in between. The V gene's germline CDR1 is GEAIGNYY and CDR2 EKD. The CDR3 runs to 15 residues. DNA for the CDR3: TGTGCCTGTGACACGGGTATTCGGTACACCGATAAACTCATCTTT. Amino acids: CACDTGIRYTDKLIF.

Note on this clone: This likely reflects a read error, since a far larger clone is one base away. Within the sample, other DNA sequences also encode this same CDR3. DNA for the CDR3: TGCGCCTGTGACACCGTAGACTGGAACTGGGACACCCGACAGATGTTTTTC. Amino acids: CACDTVDWNWDTRQMFF. This chain connects TRDV2 to TRDJ3; perhaps TRDD3 as D (5 bases). Germline CDR1 GEAIGNYY, CDR2 EKD. CDR3 length: 17 residues.

A remark on this clone: This may come from a read error, since a much larger clone is one base off. Additional DNA sequences in this sample encode the identical CDR3. The chain is built from TRDV2 and TRDJ2; 11 bases match TRDD3. Germline loops: CDR1 GEAIGNYY, CDR2 EKD. The CDR3 is made up of 19 amino acids. The CDR3 DNA reads as TGTGCCTGTGACACCGTATTTGGGGGATACGCGGGGCCGACAGCACAGCTCTTCTTT. This encodes CACDTVFGGYAGPTAQLFF.

Remarks on this clone: The translation of this DNA and the TCRdb protein of a much larger clone differ at residue 4, probably owing to a read error; the protein shown here is translated from the DNA. The chain has TRDV2 and TRDJ3; TRDD3 is a possible D gene (6 bases). This CDR3 comprises 19 residues. CDR1 is GEAIGNYY, CDR2 EKD, per germline. The V gene lost 6 bases and the J gene lost 5 bases, with 25 bases spanning the gap. CDR3 amino acids: CACNGIVGGQSRDTRQMFF. As DNA, the CDR3 is TGTGCCTGTAACGGCATCGTGGGGGGCCAGTCCCGGGACACCCGACAGATGTTTTTC.

The sample holds a few counts of this clone. The translation of this DNA and the TCRdb protein of a much larger clone differ at residue 8, probably owing to a read error; the protein shown here is translated from the DNA. The rearrangement links TRDV2 to TRDJ2; D may correspond to TRDD2 or TRDD3 (5 bases each). Germline CDR1 and CDR2: GEAIGNYY and EKD. The CDR3 extends over 18 amino acids. V lost 3 bases and J lost 0, with 19 bases in between. CDR3 nucleotides: TGTGCCTGTGACCCCCTACTGAGGGATTTTTCTTTGACAGCACAACTCTTCTTT. It codes for CACDPLLRDFSLTAQLFF.

This clone was counted a few times. With only one base between it and a far larger clone, this is likely a read error. The same CDR3 is also encoded by other DNA sequences in this sample. V is TRDV2 and J is TRDJ3; D is unresolved. This CDR3 comprises 18 residues. The ends were cut back, 0 bases at V and 0 bases at J, with 11 bases in the middle. Germline CDR1 and CDR2: GEAIGNYY and EKD. CDR3 bases: TGTGCCTGTGACACCAAGCTGGAGAGCTCCTGGGACACCCGACAGATGTTTTTC. Translation gives CACDTKLESSWDTRQMFF.

As to this clone: The protein held in TCRdb is that of a much larger clone and does not match this DNA's translation at residue 8, likely because of a read error; the protein shown is translated from the DNA. V is TRDV2 and J is TRDJ3; D may be TRDD3 (6 bases). Trimming removed 1 base at V and 0 bases at J, with 18 bases between. This CDR3 comprises 20 residues. Germline V CDR1 and CDR2: GEAIGNYY, EKD. CDR3 nucleotides: TGTGCCTGTGACACGAAACCCTCGGATACTAGCTCCTGGGACACCCGACAGATGTTTTTC. Translation: CACDTKPSDTSSWDTRQMFF.

In its sample, this clone was seen a few times. A much larger clone is a single base away; this may be a read error. Distinct nucleotide sequences in the sample also encode this CDR3. This chain links TRDV2 with TRDJ3; 11 nucleotides line up with TRDD3. The germline V gene has CDR1 GEAIGNYY and CDR2 EKD. CDR3 length: 20 residues. In nucleotides, the CDR3 is TGCGCCTGTGACTCCCCAACTGGGGGATATTTCTCCTGGGACACCCGACAGATGTTTTTC. Translation gives CACDSPTGGYFSWDTRQMFF.

This clone appeared a few times. Only one base separates this from a far larger clonotype, so it likely reflects a read error. The V call is TRDV2, the J call TRDJ3; 12 nucleotides line up with TRDD3. Germline V gene data show CDR1 as GEAIGNYY and CDR2 as EKD. This CDR3 contains 19 residues. This chain's CDR3 is CACDSVLGDTSWGTRQMFF. The CDR3 DNA follows: TGTGCCTGTGACTCGGTACTGGGGGATACTTCCTGGGGCACCCGACAGATGTTTTTC.

As regards this clone: One base separates it from a far larger clone, so it is likely a read error. Distinct nucleotide sequences in the sample also encode this CDR3. J is TRDJ3 and V is TRDV2; 12 bases line up with TRDD3. The V gene's germline CDR1 is GEAIGNYY and CDR2 EKD. The CDR3 loop spans 22 amino acids. The V and J ends lost 0 bases and 4 bases, in that order; junction bases with no gene match: 15. The CDR3 coding sequence is TGTGCCTGTGACACCGTAGGACTGGGGGATACCCTCAACCCTTGGGACACCCGACAGATGTTTTTC. It encodes CACDTVGLGDTLNPWDTRQMFF.

Note on this clone: TCRdb's protein for this DNA is that of a much larger clone and differs from the translation at residue 11, likely a read error; the protein shown is the DNA translation. The rearrangement uses TRDV1 and TRDJ1, with TRDD3 matching over 12 bases. The CDR3 loop spans 22 amino acids. Trimming at V came to 1 base and at J to 3 bases, leaving 21 bases not matched to a gene. Germline CDR1 is TSWWSYY and CDR2 is QGS. The CDR3 protein is CALGEPRPSYFHWGILPDKLIF. Here the CDR3 DNA reads TGTGCTCTTGGGGAACCCCGGCCTTCCTACTTCCACTGGGGGATACTTCCCGATAAACTCATCTTT.

This clone was counted only a few times. The translation of this DNA and the TCRdb protein of a much larger clone differ at residue 6, probably owing to a read error; the protein shown here is translated from the DNA. V gene TRDV1 combines with J gene TRDJ3, with 7 bases fitting TRDD3. Germline V gene sequence: CDR1 TSWWSYY, CDR2 QGS. J lost 0 bases, V lost 1 base, and 9 bases had no gene match. The CDR3 has 20 residues. The CDR3 DNA is TGTGCTCTTGGGGAACAAACCTGGGGGCCCCCCTCCTGGGACACCCGACAGATGTTTTTC. The encoded protein is CALGEQTWGPPSWDTRQMFF.

Remarks on this clone: TCRdb's entry gives the protein of a much larger clone, which mismatches this DNA's translation at residue 3, likely from a read error; the protein reported here is translated from the DNA. The J gene is TRDJ2, the V gene TRDV2; 8 bases fit TRDD3. The CDR3 has 18 amino acids. Germline V gives CDR1 GEAIGNYY, CDR2 EKD. The DNA of the CDR3 is TGTGCCTGGGACACCGTACTGGGGGGCCTAGCTTTGACAGCACAACTCTTCTTT. Amino acids: CAWDTVLGGLALTAQLFF.

This clone showed up just a few times. This DNA's translation and the protein TCRdb lists, from a much larger clone, do not match at residue 12, likely due to a read error; the protein shown is translated from the DNA. The chain recombines TRDV2 with TRDJ1; 10 bases are shared with TRDD3. This CDR3 is built from 13 residues. Germline V CDR1 and CDR2: GEAIGNYY, EKD. CDR3 nucleotides: TGTGCCTGTGACACCGGGGGATACGATAAACTCACCTTT. Its translation: CACDTGGYDKLTF.

This clone was detected a few times. This may stem from a read error, because a much larger clone lies one nucleotide away. The sample holds other DNA sequences that translate to the same CDR3. The chain combines TRDV3 with TRDJ2; TRDD3 matches 11 bases. With V trimmed by 2 bases and J by 0 bases, 20 bases remained unmatched. Germline-derived CDR1 and CDR2 are TVYSNPD and GDNSRS (reference sequence). This CDR3 is built from 21 residues. CDR3 amino acids: CAFGLPKSSNWGIALTAQLFF. CDR3 coding DNA: TGTGCCTTTGGCCTTCCAAAGTCATCGAACTGGGGGATAGCTTTGACAGCACAACTCTTCTTT.

This clone was counted only a few times. Since a far larger clone is one base different, this is likely a read error. Other DNA variants within this sample encode the same CDR3. The gene calls are TRDV2 and TRDJ3, with 10 nucleotides matching TRDD3. The CDR3 contains 20 residues. Germline trimming cut 3 bases from V and 4 bases from J; bases unmatched to any gene: 14. Germline assignment: CDR1 GEAIGNYY and CDR2 EKD. The CDR3 nucleotides are TGTGCCTGTGACGCTATACTGGGGGATGTCAGCTCATGGGACACCCGACAGATGTTTTTC. Translated, it gives CACDAILGDVSSWDTRQMFF.